This T cell receptor beta chain originates from a study of tumor and adjacent non-tumor tissue in lung cancer. The overall study: Stage I to III disease affected ten to eleven men and a handful of women aged about 31 to 80.

Remarks on this clonotype: A much larger clonotype is one base distant, so this may be a read error.

The germline gives CDR1 SNHLY, CDR2 FYNNEI. This CDR3 region has 14 residues. This sample's RNA came from whole unsorted tissue. Three rounds of nested PCR, following a modified ARM-PCR protocol, produced the TCRbeta library. One entry per CDR3 protein results from TCRdb running MiXCR on the multiplex PCR reads. The table has 90,000 or so distinct CDR3 sequences, more than 60% seen once. Sample: lung tumor tissue. V usage is TRBV2 and J usage is TRBJ2-2; 7 nucleotides match TRBD1. This receptor was identified in a man between 65 and 85 years old with non-small cell lung cancer. The CDR3, as DNA: TGTGCCAGCAGGACGGACAGGCAAACCGGGGAGCCGTTTTTT. Protein sequence: CASRTDRQTGEPFF. The complete variable domain, with remaining parts taken from reference TRBV2 and TRBJ2-2, reads EPEVTQTPSHQVTQMGQEVILRCVPISNHLYFYWYRQILGQKVEFLVSFYNNEISEKSEIFDDQFSVERPDGSNFTLKIRSTKLEDSAMYFCASRTDRQTGEPFFGEGSRLTVL.